A selection of T cell receptor beta chains follows, all from one sample in a study of early T cells in non-severe SARS-CoV-2 infection. TCRdb reprocessed the 5' RACE reads with MiXCR, giving one entry per CDR3 protein. This sample carries nearly 55,000 distinct CDR3 sequences, around 7.7% of them seen once, and the ten largest clones take about 10%. The sequencing used whole blood, collected at baseline. Receptor source: an adult who was a healthcare worker with PCR-confirmed SARS-CoV-2 infection or an uninfected control (not recorded which). Both conserved end residues are part of each CDR3. Each record gives: clone size, V gene, D gene, J gene, CDR3 protein, CDR3 DNA. A D gene is named only where the DNA matches it firmly. Only some rows state a clone size, as once, few, many or a class for expanded clones.

many	TRBV4-3	TRBD2	TRBJ2-1	CASSQTSGDYNEQFF	TGCGCCAGCAGCCAAACTAGCGGGGACTACAATGAGCAGTTCTTC
NA	TRBV29-1	TRBD1	TRBJ1-1	CSTRTGSANTEAFF	TGCAGCACCCGGACAGGGTCGGCGAACACTGAAGCTTTCTTT
few	TRBV5-4	NA	TRBJ2-5	CASNPATDGETQYF	TGTGCCAGCAACCCGGCTACCGACGGAGAGACCCAGTACTTC
many	TRBV11-2	TRBD2	TRBJ2-3	CASSLGLAENTDTQYF	TGTGCCAGCAGCTTAGGACTAGCGGAGAACACAGATACGCAGTATTTT
NA	TRBV30	TRBD2	TRBJ2-1	CACRETLAGGYNEQFF	TGTGCCTGCCGCGAGACTCTAGCGGGAGGCTACAATGAGCAGTTCTTC
many	TRBV5-4	NA	TRBJ2-2	CASSSSRGANTGELFF	TGTGCCAGCAGCTCATCTAGGGGGGCGAACACCGGGGAGCTGTTTTTT
few	TRBV12-3/TRBV12-4	NA	TRBJ1-2	CASSLSGGFGYTF	TGTGCCAGCAGTTTAAGCGGGGGATTTGGCTACACCTTC
many	TRBV4-1	TRBD2	TRBJ2-1	CASSHPLAGNRGEQFF	TGCGCCAGCAGCCATCCTCTAGCGGGGAACCGTGGTGAGCAGTTCTTC
NA	TRBV7-3	TRBD1	TRBJ2-3	CASSLSNQGAEDTQYF	TGTGCCAGCAGCTTATCGAACCAGGGGGCGGAAGATACGCAGTATTTT
NA	TRBV5-1	TRBD1	TRBJ1-6	CASSKDREDSPLHF	TGCGCCAGCAGCAAGGACAGGGAGGATTCACCCCTCCACTTT
many	TRBV5-5	NA	TRBJ2-2	CASSFRAAPNTGELFF	TGTGCCAGCAGCTTCCGCGCAGCGCCGAACACCGGGGAGCTGTTTTTT
NA	TRBV7-2	TRBD1	TRBJ2-7	CASSLATGGASHEQYF	TGTGCCAGCAGCTTAGCCACAGGGGGCGCTTCCCACGAGCAGTACTTC
many	TRBV4-1	NA	TRBJ2-1	CASSQDTGEQFF	TGCGCCAGCAGCCAAGATACGGGAGAGCAGTTCTTC
many	TRBV7-9	NA	TRBJ2-1	CASSARPTGQNPYNEQFF	TGTGCCAGCAGCGCACGCCCCACAGGACAAAACCCCTACAATGAGCAGTTCTTC
few	TRBV18	NA	TRBJ1-1	CASSPDRNSLEAFF	TGTGCCAGCTCACCCGACCGGAACTCTCTTGAAGCTTTCTTT
many	TRBV28	NA	TRBJ1-5	CASSTASNQPQHF	TGTGCCAGCAGCACGGCAAGCAATCAGCCCCAGCATTTT
NA	TRBV7-6	TRBD2	TRBJ2-1	CASSLVSSGRVSRNEQFF	TGTGCCAGCAGCTTAGTTTCTAGCGGGAGGGTGAGTCGCAATGAGCAGTTCTTC
NA	TRBV24-1	TRBD1	TRBJ1-1	CATSDPGQVETEAFF	TGTGCCACCAGTGACCCGGGACAGGTGGAAACTGAAGCTTTCTTT
few	TRBV6-4	NA	TRBJ2-5	CASSDSSLLQTQYF	TGTGCCAGCAGTGACTCATCTTTACTCCAGACCCAGTACTTC
NA	TRBV6-5	TRBD1	TRBJ2-3	CASSPGTGIADTQYF	TGTGCCAGCAGTCCCGGGACAGGGATAGCAGATACGCAGTATTTT
few	TRBV28	NA	TRBJ2-6	CASSLLRDTGANVLTF	TGTGCCAGCAGCCTACTCCGGGACACTGGGGCCAACGTCCTGACTTTC
many	TRBV20-1	TRBD1	TRBJ1-4	CSARSRATGAYEKLFF	TGCAGTGCTAGATCCCGGGCGACAGGGGCCTATGAAAAACTGTTTTTT
many	TRBV7-9	TRBD2	TRBJ2-7	CASSSRTSGKYEQYF	TGTGCCAGCAGCTCAAGGACTAGCGGGAAATACGAGCAGTACTTC
many	TRBV6-4	TRBD2	TRBJ2-1	CASSDVAGAYGEQFF	TGTGCCAGCAGTGATGTAGCGGGAGCGTACGGGGAGCAGTTCTTC
many	TRBV10-2	NA	TRBJ1-1	CASREGGANTEAFF	TGCGCCAGCCGAGAAGGGGGGGCCAACACTGAAGCTTTCTTT
many	TRBV7-9	NA	TRBJ1-5	CASSSGGNQPQHF	TGTGCCAGCAGCTCTGGGGGCAATCAGCCCCAGCATTTT
many	TRBV27	NA	TRBJ1-5	CASSLFGDQPQHF	TGTGCCAGCAGCTTATTTGGGGATCAGCCCCAGCATTTT
NA	TRBV12-3/TRBV12-4	TRBD1	TRBJ2-1	CASRGQEKNYNEQFF	TGTGCCAGCAGAGGACAGGAAAAAAATTACAATGAGCAGTTCTTC
NA	TRBV7-9	NA	TRBJ1-1	CASSQLANTEAFF	TGTGCCAGCAGCCAACTAGCGAACACTGAAGCTTTCTTT
NA	TRBV19	TRBD2	TRBJ2-1	CASQTLGTNKNEQFF	TGTGCCAGCCAAACCCTCGGGACTAACAAAAATGAGCAGTTCTTC
many	TRBV24-1	TRBD1	TRBJ1-5	CATSRTGPQQPQHF	TGTGCCACCAGCCGGACAGGGCCGCAGCAGCCCCAGCATTTT
many	TRBV28	NA	TRBJ2-7	CASSLYSGTPYEQYF	TGTGCCAGCAGTTTATACTCCGGGACCCCCTACGAGCAGTACTTC
many	TRBV28	TRBD2	TRBJ2-1	CATLREDYEQFF	TGTGCCACCCTACGGGAGGACTATGAGCAGTTCTTC
NA	TRBV7-8	TRBD1	TRBJ2-3	CASVDRTGSTDTQYF	TGTGCCAGCGTCGACCGGACAGGGTCCACAGATACGCAGTATTTT
NA	TRBV7-2	NA	TRBJ2-7	CASSLEGRGPYEQYF	TGTGCCAGCAGCTTAGAGGGCAGGGGCCCTTACGAGCAGTACTTC
few	TRBV7-9	NA	TRBJ1-5	CASSLATADQPQHF	TGTGCCAGCAGCTTAGCAACAGCAGATCAGCCCCAGCATTTT
many	TRBV7-2	TRBD2	TRBJ2-2	CASSFGLANGELFF	TGTGCCAGCAGCTTCGGACTAGCTAACGGGGAGCTGTTTTTT
NA	TRBV6-6	TRBD1	TRBJ1-5	CASKRQGANQPQHF	TGTGCCAGCAAACGACAGGGGGCAAATCAGCCCCAGCATTTT
few	TRBV6-1	TRBD1	TRBJ2-2	CASSARTGMNTGELFF	TGTGCCAGCAGTGCAAGGACAGGAATGAACACCGGGGAGCTGTTTTTT
NA	TRBV18	NA	TRBJ1-1	CASSQTNEAFF	TGTGCCAGCTCCCAGACTAATGAAGCTTTCTTT
few	TRBV6-5	TRBD1	TRBJ2-7	CASSYSGQGKTYEQYF	TGTGCCAGCAGTTACTCTGGACAGGGGAAAACCTACGAGCAGTACTTC
many	TRBV5-1	NA	TRBJ1-3	CASSLAGRGNTIYF	TGCGCCAGCAGCTTGGCGGGGAGAGGAAACACCATATATTTT